These 13 T cell receptor beta chains came from one sample sequenced in a study of a mutant IDH1 vaccine in newly diagnosed glioma. Antigens of these TCRs are unknown. Sample time point: week 5, during vaccination. Alongside topical imiquimod, each dose of vaccine comprised 300 ug of mutant IDH1 20-mer peptide. Measured with immunoSEQ multiplex PCR; TCRdb has only the in-frame clones, and not every one. The profile shows over 50,000 clones, around 90% of them singletons. The material sequenced was PBMCs, taken from a glioma patient whose treatment included an IDH1 peptide vaccine. Receptors originate from a woman aged 40 to 50 with glioma.

This chain connects TRBV19 to TRBJ2-1; 11 bases agree with TRBD2. V was clipped by 0 bases and J by 6 bases; unmatched bases: 7. CDR1 and CDR2 (germline): LNHDA, SQIVND (reference sequence). The CDR3 contains 17 residues. CDR3 in DNA: TGTGCCAGTAGTATAGATCTCGAGACTAGCGGGATCAATGAGCAGTTCTTC. This sequence encodes CASSIDLETSGINEQFF.

This sequence joins TRBV6-5 and TRBJ2-7, with 7 bases lining up with TRBD1. The junction had 8 bases not matched to a gene; V was cut back by 6 bases and J by 0 bases. The CDR3 totals 15 residues. Per germline, CDR1 MNHEY and CDR2 SVGAGI. The CDR3 region has the DNA TGTGCCAGCAGGCCGGAAGGGGGCGACTCCTACGAGCAGTACTTC. It specifies CASRPEGGDSYEQYF.

The genes are TRBV5-4 and TRBJ2-6, with D unresolved. Germline lookup yields CDR1 SGHNT and CDR2 YYREEE (reference sequence). V lost 4 bases to trimming and J lost 2 bases, with 10 bases between them. CDR3 length: 15 residues. DNA for the CDR3: TGTGCCAGCAGCCCTAGGGTGGCTGGGGCCAACGTCCTGACTTTC. It specifies CASSPRVAGANVLTF.

Regarding this clone: One end of the junction varies from germline; a read error may be responsible. This chain links TRBV25-1 with TRBJ1-3, with a possible D match to TRBD1 (5 bases). Looked up from germline, CDR1 is MGHDK and CDR2 is SYGVNS. The CDR3 loop spans 12 amino acids. The CDR3 sequence: CATRRGENPIYF. CDR3 nucleotide sequence: TGTGCCACCAGGCGGGGGGAAAACCCCATATATTTT.

V gene TRBV2 combines with J gene TRBJ1-6, with D hard to call. Looked up from germline, CDR1 is SNHLY and CDR2 is FYNNEI. V lost 3 bases to trimming and J lost 10 bases, with 10 bases between them. This CDR3 is built from 13 residues. The CDR3 loop is CASSDGEDSPLHF. The DNA for the CDR3 is TGTGCCAGCAGTGATGGGGAGGACTCACCCCTCCACTTT.

The chain employs TRBV20-1 and TRBJ2-3; 9 bases are shared with TRBD1. Per the germline V gene, CDR1 is DFQATT and CDR2 is SNEGSKA (reference sequence). J was trimmed by 9 bases and V by 6 bases; bases with no gene match: 4. There are 11 residues in the CDR3. In nucleotides, the CDR3 is TGCAGTGCAAGACAGGGGGAGACGCAGTATTTT. As protein: CSARQGETQYF.

The chain has TRBV7-9 and TRBJ2-3; D possibly uses TRBD1 or TRBD2 (5 bases each). This CDR3 spans 15 amino acids. CDR1 is SEHNR, CDR2 FQNEAQ, per germline (reference sequence). V was trimmed by 4 bases and J by 0 bases, leaving 11 bases between them. Here the CDR3 DNA reads TGTGCCAGCAGCTCTGGGACCTCTAGCACAGATACGCAGTATTTT. Encoded protein: CASSSGTSSTDTQYF.

This chain joins TRBV6-6 and TRBJ2-1, with TRBD1 identical over 7 bases. The CDR3 length is 16 residues. Losses at the gene ends were 6 bases for V and 3 bases for J; bases not matched to a gene: 11. Germline V gene sequence: CDR1 MNHNY, CDR2 SVGAGI (reference sequence). The CDR3 coding sequence is TGTGCCAGCAGCCCGGCCGAGACAGGGAACTACAATGAGCAGTTCTTC. Its translation: CASSPAETGNYNEQFF.

V usage is TRBV28 and J usage is TRBJ1-2; a possible D gene is TRBD1 (5 bases). In germline, CDR1 is MDHEN, CDR2 SYDVKM. The CDR3 extends over 15 amino acids. Trimming removed 6 bases from V and 5 bases from J, with 19 bases in between. This CDR3 reads CASSITAGGNYGYTF. The CDR3 region has the DNA TGTGCCAGCAGCATTACAGCTGGGGGTAATTATGGCTACACCTTC.

V usage is TRBV4-2 and J usage is TRBJ2-1; TRBD2 aligns across 8 bases. Germline lookup yields CDR1 LGHNA and CDR2 YNFKEQ. Germline trimming cut 4 bases from V and 6 bases from J; bases unmatched to any gene: 17. CDR3 length: 18 residues. CDR3 nucleotides: TGTGCCAGCAGCCGTCCTCAAAAAGCGGGGGCCAACCTCAATGAGCAGTTCTTC. Amino acid sequence: CASSRPQKAGANLNEQFF.

The rearrangement uses TRBV13 and TRBJ2-1; tentative D call: TRBD2 (6 bases). V shed 4 bases and J shed 5 bases, with 15 bases lying between them. Germline CDR1 reads PRHDT; CDR2 reads FYEKMQ (reference sequence). The CDR3 consists of 15 residues. In nucleotides, the CDR3 is TGTGCCAGCAGCTCGGAGGGCGGGAAAAACAATGAGCAGTTCTTC. Protein sequence: CASSSEGGKNNEQFF. Filled out from reference TRBV13 and TRBJ2-1, the complete variable domain reads AAGVIQSPRHLIKEKRETATLKCYPIPRHDTVYWYQQGPGQDPQFLISFYEKMQSDKGSIPDRFSAQQFSDYHSELNMSSLELGDSALYFCASSSEGGKNNEQFFGPGTRLTVL.

This chain connects TRBV7-8 to TRBJ1-5; tentative D call: TRBD1 (6 bases). The CDR3 loop spans 16 amino acids. CDR1 and CDR2 (germline): SGHVS, FQNEAQ. The V and J ends lost 7 bases and 1 base respectively, with 17 bases between them. CDR3 bases: TGTGCCAGCATGCTGCAACCGGGGGCAAGCAATCAGCCCCAGCATTTT. Its protein product is CASMLQPGASNQPQHF.

V usage is TRBV5-1 and J usage is TRBJ2-5, with a tentative D call TRBD2 (5 bases). This CDR3 has 13 amino acids. Trimming pared 4 bases from V and 4 bases from J, leaving 11 bases between. The germline CDR1 and CDR2 sequences are SGHRS and YFSETQ. This chain's CDR3 is CASSLGLVETQYF. The CDR3 DNA is TGCGCCAGCAGCCTAGGACTTGTAGAGACCCAGTACTTC.